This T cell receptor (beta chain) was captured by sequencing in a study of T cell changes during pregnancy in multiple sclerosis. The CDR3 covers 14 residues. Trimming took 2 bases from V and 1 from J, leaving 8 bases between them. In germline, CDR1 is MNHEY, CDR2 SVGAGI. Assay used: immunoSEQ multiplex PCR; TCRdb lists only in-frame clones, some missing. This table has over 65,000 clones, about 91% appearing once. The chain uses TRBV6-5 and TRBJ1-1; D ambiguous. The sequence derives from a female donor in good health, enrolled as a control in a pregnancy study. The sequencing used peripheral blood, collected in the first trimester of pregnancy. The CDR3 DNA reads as TGTGCCAGCAGTTACACAACCCCGAACACTGAAGCTTTCTTT. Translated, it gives CASSYTTPNTEAFF.